This record concerns one T cell receptor beta chain sequence. The antigen remains undetermined. This sample also contains other DNA sequences that code for the same CDR3. The authors reverse transcribed all of the isolated RNA, so sequencing captured expressed TCRB transcripts. TCRdb's table, derived via immunoSEQ multiplex PCR, lists solely in-frame clones and lacks some. The repertoire holds nearly 700,000 clones, with roughly an eighth as singletons. These data are taken from a study of beta chain features in type 1 diabetes. Germline V gene data show CDR1 as SGHRS and CDR2 as YFSETQ. Trimming shortened V by 4 bases and J by 2 bases, and 10 bases separated the two germline ends. CDR3 length: 13 residues. Study findings and constraints: Naive, central memory and Treg TCRB repertoires seemed to resemble each other more closely in patients than they did in healthy donors. All four CD4+ subsets of Type 1 diabetes patients contained TCRB CDR3s that were moderately but significantly shorter. Equally in patients and controls, shorter templates might have been favored by PCR. Type 1 diabetes patients showed fewer insertions and more deletions at VDJ junctions.

This clonotype originated in a man younger than 35 with type 1 diabetes. The chain employs TRBV5-1 and TRBJ2-7; D is tentatively TRBD1 or TRBD2 (5 bases each). The sequencing sample was made of naive CD4+ T cells from blood. CDR3 residues: CASSPRDAYEQYF. In DNA, the CDR3 is TGCGCCAGCAGCCCCAGGGACGCCTACGAGCAGTACTTC.